This T cell receptor beta chain was recorded in a study of blood T cell repertoires in COVID-19. Study context: Sources were T cells, B-cell-depleted T cells, or PBMCs; the material itself was cDNA or gDNA.

The germline V gene has CDR1 LGHDT and CDR2 YNNKEL (reference sequence). V lost 4 bases, J lost 1 base, and 1 base stayed unmatched. The CDR3 contains 15 residues. Profiling relied on immunoSEQ multiplex PCR, and the TCRdb table lists in-frame clones only, not all of them. Of over 45,000 clones in the sample, over 70% were seen once. The source is a man aged 65 to 85 with acute or convalescent COVID-19. Sequencing was carried out using peripheral blood. The genes are TRBV3-1 (or the pseudogene TRBV3-2) and TRBJ1-6; 7 positions agree with TRBD1. The CDR3 reads CASSRQGSYNSPLHF. Here the CDR3 DNA reads TGTGCCAGCAGCCGACAGGGTTCCTATAATTCACCCCTCCACTTT.